These T cell receptor beta chains were read from a single sample in a study of blood T cells in healthy people across ages. TCRdb itself ran the 5' RACE reads through MiXCR, one entry per CDR3 protein. Among hundreds of thousands of distinct CDR3 sequences listed, under 25% were seen once. The specimen sequenced was blood. Source of these receptors: a man between 65 and 80 years old in good health. The CDR3 runs from the conserved cysteine through the conserved F or W. Each record gives: V gene, D gene, J gene, clone size, CDR3 length, CDR3 DNA, CDR3 protein. D genes are given only for firm matches. Not all rows give a size; the values are once, few, many and, for expanded clones, a class.

V gene: TRBV11-2
D gene: NA
J gene: TRBJ2-5
clone size: NA
CDR3 length: 13
CDR3 DNA: TGTGCCAGCAGGGCAGCCCTCCAAGAGACCCAGTACTTC
CDR3 protein: CASRAALQETQYF

V gene: TRBV13
D gene: NA
J gene: TRBJ1-1
clone size: NA
CDR3 length: 16
CDR3 DNA: TGTGCCAGCAGCTCCACCCCATCTGAGATGAACACTGAAGCTTTCTTT
CDR3 protein: CASSSTPSEMNTEAFF

V gene: TRBV7-6
D gene: TRBD2
J gene: TRBJ2-1
clone size: NA
CDR3 length: 15
CDR3 DNA: TGTGCCAGCAGCTCACCGGGACTAGGATACAATGAGCAGTTCTTC
CDR3 protein: CASSSPGLGYNEQFF

V gene: TRBV20-1
D gene: NA
J gene: TRBJ2-5
clone size: NA
CDR3 length: 14
CDR3 DNA: TGCAGTGCTAGAGTCGTGACAGGCCAAGAGACCCAGTACTTC
CDR3 protein: CSARVVTGQETQYF

V gene: TRBV24-1
D gene: NA
J gene: TRBJ2-3
clone size: NA
CDR3 length: 15
CDR3 DNA: TGTGCCACCAGTGATTACGGGCCCGGGGAAGATACGCAGTATTTT
CDR3 protein: CATSDYGPGEDTQYF

V gene: TRBV7-2
D gene: NA
J gene: TRBJ2-3
clone size: NA
CDR3 length: 16
CDR3 DNA: TGTGCCAGCAGCTTAAGGGCAGGGGCTAGCACAGATACGCAGTATTTT
CDR3 protein: CASSLRAGASTDTQYF

V gene: TRBV18
D gene: NA
J gene: TRBJ2-5
clone size: NA
CDR3 length: 16
CDR3 DNA: TGTGCCAGCTCACCACCGGGTCGACTGGGACAAGAGACCCAGTACTTC
CDR3 protein: CASSPPGRLGQETQYF

V gene: TRBV6-1
D gene: TRBD1
J gene: TRBJ2-4
clone size: NA
CDR3 length: 17
CDR3 DNA: TGTGCCAGCGGTGAATTGACAGGGGGCGGGACCAAAAACATTCAGTACTTC
CDR3 protein: CASGELTGGGTKNIQYF

V gene: TRBV20-1
D gene: NA
J gene: TRBJ1-4
clone size: NA
CDR3 length: 15
CDR3 DNA: TGCAGTGCTGCCAGATCCGGGAGGGCCAATGAAAAACTGTTTTTT
CDR3 protein: CSAARSGRANEKLFF

V gene: TRBV5-1
D gene: TRBD1
J gene: TRBJ1-3
clone size: many
CDR3 length: 15
CDR3 DNA: TGCGCCAGCAGCCGGGACAGGACGTCTGGAAACACCATATATTTT
CDR3 protein: CASSRDRTSGNTIYF

V gene: TRBV6-5
D gene: TRBD1
J gene: TRBJ1-1
clone size: NA
CDR3 length: 17
CDR3 DNA: TGTGCCAGCAGCTTAGACAGGGTGGGGTGGAAGAACACTGAAGCTTTCTTT
CDR3 protein: CASSLDRVGWKNTEAFF

V gene: TRBV4-3
D gene: TRBD1
J gene: TRBJ2-7
clone size: NA
CDR3 length: 15
CDR3 DNA: TGCGCCAGCAGCCAAGGACAGGGGGTCCCTTACGAGCAGTACTTC
CDR3 protein: CASSQGQGVPYEQYF

V gene: TRBV6-5
D gene: TRBD2
J gene: TRBJ2-1
clone size: NA
CDR3 length: 15
CDR3 DNA: TGTGCCAGCAGTTACTCTTACGGGAGGGTAAATGAGCAGTTCTTC
CDR3 protein: CASSYSYGRVNEQFF

V gene: TRBV29-1
D gene: NA
J gene: TRBJ2-1
clone size: few
CDR3 length: 12
CDR3 DNA: TGCAGCGGTAGCGGTGGGTACAATGAGCAGTTCTTC
CDR3 protein: CSGSGGYNEQFF

V gene: TRBV7-9
D gene: NA
J gene: TRBJ1-3
clone size: NA
CDR3 length: 18
CDR3 DNA: TGTGCCAGCAGCTTAGCCCAGGCCGGATACTACTCTGGAAACACCATATATTTT
CDR3 protein: CASSLAQAGYYSGNTIYF

V gene: TRBV5-1
D gene: TRBD1
J gene: TRBJ2-7
clone size: NA
CDR3 length: 15
CDR3 DNA: TGCGCCAGCAGCTCTGGACAGGGGAACTCCTACGAGCAGTACTTC
CDR3 protein: CASSSGQGNSYEQYF

V gene: TRBV10-1
D gene: TRBD2
J gene: TRBJ2-7
clone size: few
CDR3 length: 16
CDR3 DNA: TGCGCCAGCAGTGAGTATACTAGCGGGAGGAGGTACGAGCAGTACTTC
CDR3 protein: CASSEYTSGRRYEQYF

V gene: TRBV5-1
D gene: TRBD1
J gene: TRBJ1-2
clone size: NA
CDR3 length: 14
CDR3 DNA: TGCGCCAGCAGCCTAGCAGGGGGTCCCTATGGCTACACCTTC
CDR3 protein: CASSLAGGPYGYTF

V gene: TRBV18
D gene: NA
J gene: TRBJ2-7
clone size: NA
CDR3 length: 15
CDR3 DNA: TGTGCCAGCTCGCGGACAGCCGGGGAAGGCTACGAGCAGTACTTC
CDR3 protein: CASSRTAGEGYEQYF

V gene: TRBV4-3
D gene: TRBD2
J gene: TRBJ2-2
clone size: NA
CDR3 length: 17
CDR3 DNA: TGCGCCAGCAGCCACCCACTAGCGGGAGGGTCCACCGGGGAGCTGTTTTTT
CDR3 protein: CASSHPLAGGSTGELFF

V gene: TRBV5-1
D gene: TRBD1
J gene: TRBJ2-5
clone size: few
CDR3 length: 16
CDR3 DNA: TGCGCCAGCAGACCCTGGACAGGGGGCGTACAAGAGACCCAGTACTTC
CDR3 protein: CASRPWTGGVQETQYF

V gene: TRBV7-2
D gene: TRBD2
J gene: TRBJ2-1
clone size: few
CDR3 length: 16
CDR3 DNA: TGTGCCAGCAGCTTAAGGTCTAGCGGGAGGGGGGGTGAGCAGTTCTTC
CDR3 protein: CASSLRSSGRGGEQFF

V gene: TRBV28
D gene: NA
J gene: TRBJ2-7
clone size: few
CDR3 length: 14
CDR3 DNA: TGTGCCAGCACCCTTATGCGGTTCTCCTACGAGCAGTACTTC
CDR3 protein: CASTLMRFSYEQYF

V gene: TRBV20-1
D gene: TRBD2
J gene: TRBJ2-3
clone size: NA
CDR3 length: 16
CDR3 DNA: TGCAGTGCTAGAGGGACTAGCGGGAGCCCCACAGATACGCAGTATTTT
CDR3 protein: CSARGTSGSPTDTQYF

V gene: TRBV5-1
D gene: NA
J gene: TRBJ2-5
clone size: NA
CDR3 length: 16
CDR3 DNA: TGCGCCAGCAGAGTCTCGGGACTTTTGTACCAAGAGACCCAGTACTTC
CDR3 protein: CASRVSGLLYQETQYF

V gene: TRBV11-2
D gene: TRBD2
J gene: TRBJ2-1
clone size: NA
CDR3 length: 16
CDR3 DNA: TGTGCCAGCAGCTTAGGTGGAGCGGGAGTTGGGAATGAGCAGTTCTTC
CDR3 protein: CASSLGGAGVGNEQFF

V gene: TRBV11-1
D gene: NA
J gene: TRBJ1-1
clone size: few
CDR3 length: 12
CDR3 DNA: TGTGCCAGCAGCCGGGACTTCGGTGAAGCTTTCTTT
CDR3 protein: CASSRDFGEAFF

V gene: TRBV3-1
D gene: NA
J gene: TRBJ1-2
clone size: NA
CDR3 length: 13
CDR3 DNA: TGTGCCAGCAGCTCGGACGGAGGCTCTGGCTACACCTTC
CDR3 protein: CASSSDGGSGYTF

V gene: TRBV29-1
D gene: NA
J gene: TRBJ2-7
clone size: many
CDR3 length: 13
CDR3 DNA: TGCAGCGTTGTTAGGCAGGACTCCTACGAGCAGTACTTC
CDR3 protein: CSVVRQDSYEQYF

V gene: TRBV7-2
D gene: NA
J gene: TRBJ2-1
clone size: NA
CDR3 length: 15
CDR3 DNA: TGTGCCAGCACCTTTAGGGGAAGCTCCTACAATGAGCAGTTCTTC
CDR3 protein: CASTFRGSSYNEQFF

V gene: TRBV28
D gene: TRBD1
J gene: TRBJ2-6
clone size: NA
CDR3 length: 15
CDR3 DNA: TGTGCCAGCAGAATGACAGGGACTGGGGCCAACGTCCTGACTTTC
CDR3 protein: CASRMTGTGANVLTF

V gene: TRBV18
D gene: TRBD1
J gene: TRBJ2-7
clone size: NA
CDR3 length: 15
CDR3 DNA: TGTGCCAGCTCCGTCCGGGACAGGGGCAATGGCGAGCAGTACTTC
CDR3 protein: CASSVRDRGNGEQYF

V gene: TRBV7-9
D gene: NA
J gene: TRBJ2-1
clone size: many
CDR3 length: 12
CDR3 DNA: TGTGCCAGCACCACAGGGAAAAATGAGCAGTTCTTC
CDR3 protein: CASTTGKNEQFF

V gene: TRBV10-3
D gene: TRBD2
J gene: TRBJ2-1
clone size: NA
CDR3 length: 15
CDR3 DNA: TGTGCCATCAGTGATCACGGTCGGGGGGTGAATGAGCAGTTCTTC
CDR3 protein: CAISDHGRGVNEQFF

V gene: TRBV4-1
D gene: NA
J gene: TRBJ2-5
clone size: few
CDR3 length: 15
CDR3 DNA: TGCGCCAGCAGCCAAGACAGGGCTATTCAAGAGACCCAGTACTTC
CDR3 protein: CASSQDRAIQETQYF

V gene: TRBV25-1
D gene: TRBD2
J gene: TRBJ2-1
clone size: NA
CDR3 length: 18
CDR3 DNA: TGTGCCAGCAGTGAATCTGTCGGCGGGAGCCTCTCCTACAATGAGCAGTTCTTC
CDR3 protein: CASSESVGGSLSYNEQFF

V gene: TRBV7-9
D gene: NA
J gene: TRBJ2-3
clone size: NA
CDR3 length: 14
CDR3 DNA: TGTGCCAGCAGCTTAACGGCCCCCACAGATACGCAGTATTTT
CDR3 protein: CASSLTAPTDTQYF

V gene: TRBV21-1
D gene: NA
J gene: TRBJ2-1
clone size: few
CDR3 length: 13
CDR3 DNA: TGTGCCAGCATCGAGGACAGGGGGAATGAGCAGTTCTTC
CDR3 protein: CASIEDRGNEQFF

V gene: TRBV25-1
D gene: TRBD2
J gene: TRBJ2-3
clone size: NA
CDR3 length: 14
CDR3 DNA: TGTGCCAGCCAGCGGGAGGGCCGAGCAGATACGCAGTATTTT
CDR3 protein: CASQREGRADTQYF

V gene: TRBV29-1
D gene: TRBD1
J gene: TRBJ2-7
clone size: few
CDR3 length: 14
CDR3 DNA: TGCAGCGTTCCAAAGGGGGCCCGTCCCTACGAGCAGTACTTC
CDR3 protein: CSVPKGARPYEQYF

V gene: TRBV5-6
D gene: NA
J gene: TRBJ2-4
clone size: NA
CDR3 length: 14
CDR3 DNA: TGTGCCAGCAGCTTGTTTCGGGATTTGAACATTCAGTACTTC
CDR3 protein: CASSLFRDLNIQYF

V gene: TRBV7-9
D gene: NA
J gene: TRBJ1-4
clone size: NA
CDR3 length: 14
CDR3 DNA: TGTGCCAGCAGCCCGAGAACACAGAATGAAAAACTGTTTTTT
CDR3 protein: CASSPRTQNEKLFF

V gene: TRBV7-2
D gene: TRBD1
J gene: TRBJ1-1
clone size: few
CDR3 length: 11
CDR3 DNA: TGTGCCAGCAGCATGACAGGGGAAGCTTTCTTT
CDR3 protein: CASSMTGEAFF

V gene: TRBV20-1
D gene: NA
J gene: TRBJ2-5
clone size: many
CDR3 length: 13
CDR3 DNA: TGCAGTGCTAGAAACCGTCTTTGGGAGACCCAGTACTTC
CDR3 protein: CSARNRLWETQYF

V gene: TRBV5-6
D gene: TRBD2
J gene: TRBJ2-5
clone size: once
CDR3 length: 17
CDR3 DNA: TGTGCCAGCACCGATGGACTAGCGGCTTTGTACCAAGAGACCCAGTACTTC
CDR3 protein: CASTDGLAALYQETQYF

V gene: TRBV6-1
D gene: TRBD2
J gene: TRBJ2-1
clone size: few
CDR3 length: 15
CDR3 DNA: TGTGCCAGCAGTGACAGCGGGAGGGCCAAAAATGAGCAGTTCTTC
CDR3 protein: CASSDSGRAKNEQFF

V gene: TRBV6-2/TRBV6-3
D gene: NA
J gene: TRBJ2-7
clone size: NA
CDR3 length: 16
CDR3 DNA: TGTGCCATCTCCTACGTCTTCCAGCGGACCTCCTACGAGCAGTACTTC
CDR3 protein: CAISYVFQRTSYEQYF

V gene: TRBV14
D gene: TRBD1
J gene: TRBJ2-7
clone size: few
CDR3 length: 13
CDR3 DNA: TGTGCCAGCAGCATACAACCAGGGGGCGAGCAGTACTTC
CDR3 protein: CASSIQPGGEQYF

V gene: TRBV6-5
D gene: NA
J gene: TRBJ2-5
clone size: few
CDR3 length: 15
CDR3 DNA: TGTGCCAGCAGAGACCTTGGACCTCGTTTTGGGACCCAGTACTTC
CDR3 protein: CASRDLGPRFGTQYF

V gene: TRBV28
D gene: NA
J gene: TRBJ2-1
clone size: NA
CDR3 length: 12
CDR3 DNA: TGTGCCAGCAGTTCCTCGCAGTTCGAGCAGTTCTTC
CDR3 protein: CASSSSQFEQFF

V gene: TRBV7-9
D gene: TRBD2
J gene: TRBJ2-5
clone size: many
CDR3 length: 21
CDR3 DNA: TGTGCCAGCAGAGGAGACAGGGTGACTAGCGGGAGTGTCGGTGTCCAAGAGACCCAGTACTTC
CDR3 protein: CASRGDRVTSGSVGVQETQYF

V gene: TRBV20-1
D gene: NA
J gene: TRBJ1-6
clone size: NA
CDR3 length: 18
CDR3 DNA: TGCAGTGCTAGGGGGTCTCAGGACTCCAGCTCCTATAATTCACCCCTCCACTTT
CDR3 protein: CSARGSQDSSSYNSPLHF

V gene: TRBV20-1
D gene: TRBD2
J gene: TRBJ2-4
clone size: few
CDR3 length: 15
CDR3 DNA: TGCAGTGCTAGAGAGAGCCTAGCGGGAGGGGACATTCAGTACTTC
CDR3 protein: CSARESLAGGDIQYF

V gene: TRBV14
D gene: TRBD2
J gene: TRBJ2-1
clone size: many
CDR3 length: 15
CDR3 DNA: TGTGCCAGCAGCCAAGAACGACTAGCGCACAATGAGCAGTTCTTC
CDR3 protein: CASSQERLAHNEQFF

V gene: TRBV28
D gene: TRBD1
J gene: TRBJ2-2
clone size: NA
CDR3 length: 16
CDR3 DNA: TGTGCCAGCAGTTACAACAGGGGCACGAACACCGGGGAGCTGTTTTTT
CDR3 protein: CASSYNRGTNTGELFF